This T cell receptor (beta chain) originates from a study of CD8+ T cells in alopecia areata (dated by TCRdb to 2016 to 2019). For the study in its entirety: Treated patients were enrolled in an open-label pilot trial of oral tofacitinib, 5 to 10 mg twice daily, for moderate-to-severe alopecia areata. Patients stayed on tofacitinib for 6 to 18 months and then had 6 months of follow-up off drug so that delayed response and recurrence could be assessed. For the treated patients, the SALT score, which quantifies what percentage of scalp surface area is affected, served as the measure of disease severity. To study T cell clonal expansion in alopecia areata, the researchers applied high-throughput TCRbeta sequencing to both the C3H/HeJ mouse model and human patients. Human TCRbeta sequencing covered scalp tissue and sorted CD4+ and CD8+ peripheral blood T cells from patchy and totalis/universalis alopecia areata patients and healthy controls. Patients on tofacitinib were biopsied at baseline and after 4 and 24 weeks of treatment, and several of the patients also had a later scalp biopsy. Scalp clonality was compared among normal scalp (n=4), patchy alopecia areata scalp (n=8), and alopecia totalis/universalis scalp (n=8). The RNA source kit depended on sample type: the PAXgene miRNA kit for fixed scalp, the miRNeasy kit for PBMCs, and the RNeasy kit for mouse skin. Amplification of TCRbeta CDR3 regions was done by immunoSEQ multiplex PCR using 35 Vbeta forward primers and 13 Jbeta reverse primers. What the research found in general, with its limitations: During tofacitinib treatment, many expanded lesional clones remained in scalp and blood, and this persistence may partly explain relapse after treatment is stopped. Scalp TCR repertoire analysis is complicated because resident alphabeta T cells in normal human skin are also sequenced, whereas mouse skin is dominated by gammadelta T cells. Lesional scalp, especially in alopecia totalis/universalis, showed higher clonality and more expanded CD8+ clones than normal scalp, suggesting antigenic drive. Because the treated cohort was small and had just a single nonresponder, larger studies are needed to establish links between baseline CD8+ expansion and response. Shared TCR sequences between patients were less evident than in mice, which may be partly attributable to HLA diversity in the patient population. Tofacitinib significantly decreased scalp clonality and the number of expanded CD8+ clones among the top 100 scalp clones.

The library was prepared using the immunoSEQ multiplex PCR assay. RNA was extracted from all samples and reverse transcribed into cDNA as template for TCR sequencing. First-strand cDNA was synthesized with SuperScript III using a 2:1 mix of oligo-dT and random hexamers. Amplification bias was assessed with a synthetic immune receptor repertoire, and residual bias was removed computationally. The paper's data handling went like this. After raw reads were preprocessed to remove errors, the CDR3 was defined following IMGT conventions as running from the conserved cysteine to phenylalanine. Clonality was computed by normalizing Shannon entropy by log2 of the number of productive unique TCRs and subtracting the result from 1. Whether scalp clones were CD4 or CD8 was inferred by matching scalp TCRbeta sequences against CD4 and CD8 repertoires sorted from blood. Sourced from immuneACCESS, this table was stored by TCRdb with only in-frame sequences that have V and J called. A share of the clones is absent; for the studies checked, an unresolved V gene accounts for under half, and the remainder has no known explanation. V and J calls and clone size are given by that table; D and trimming were obtained from the DNA. The sample data list 120,000 or so clones, and roughly 55% of these were observed just once. The ten largest clonotypes hold more than 5.5% of the sample.

The CDR3 contains 14 residues, cysteine and phenylalanine counted. Just CDR3 DNA is preserved here, 42 bases in frame from base 1. Trimming takes 5 bases from V and 3 bases from J, and the germline ends sit 14 bases apart. In the germline V gene (reference sequence), CDR1 corresponds to MNHEY and CDR2 to SMNVEV. According to the study, the label for this sample's time point signals: four to five weeks on oral tofacitinib. This sample's treatment or condition label indicates: oral pan-JAK inhibitor, 5-10 mg twice daily. From alopecia areata patients, peripheral blood was collected along with lesional scalp punch biopsies. After PBMCs were isolated by density centrifugation and stained for CD3, CD4 and CD8, a FACSAria was used to sort CD4+ and CD8+ T cells. For this clone: Its antigen is still unknown. Per-nucleotide qualities are absent, and no much larger clonotype sits a single base away.

This clonotype originated in a human donor with alopecia areata. This sequence uses TRBV27 and TRBJ2-7, with the identity of the D gene unclear. Sequenced material: CD4+ T cells sorted from blood, taken at week 4, from a patient treated with tofacitinib. The DNA sequence is as follows: TGTGCCAGCAGTAAGGGTACCACGTTCTACGAGCAGTACTTC. It codes for CASSKGTTFYEQYF.